A selection of T cell receptor beta chains follows, all from one sample in a study of graft-versus-host responses after intestinal transplantation. Clones were sequenced by immunoSEQ multiplex PCR, and TCRdb holds only the in-frame ones, with some missing. Altogether roughly 43,000 clones are present, about 95% being singletons, with the ten largest covering 1.6%. Sequenced material: PBMCs, taken approximately 350 days after intestinal transplant. Receptors originate from a human patient who received an intestinal transplant, so some T cells may come from the graft donor. Each CDR3 is given with its conserved first and last residue. The D gene is left open where the match is weak. Clone size is stated in some rows and not others, as once, few, many or a class when expanded.

>TRBD1|TRBJ2-7|NA|TRBV5-6
CASTTGDYEQYF
TGTGCCAGCACGACAGGGGACTACGAGCAGTACTTC
>TRBD1|TRBJ1-2|NA|TRBV10-1
CASSESLDRAGYTF
TGCGCCAGCAGTGAGTCTTTGGACAGGGCGGGCTACACCTTC
>TRBD1|TRBJ2-7|NA|TRBV27
CASSLSRTGGAYGQYF
TGTGCCAGCAGTTTATCTCGGACAGGGGGCGCCTACGGGCAGTACTTC
>NA|TRBJ2-7|NA|TRBV30
CAWSYYRASYEQYF
TGTGCCTGGAGTTATTACCGCGCCTCCTACGAGCAGTACTTC
>TRBD1|TRBJ1-6|NA|TRBV6-6
CASRPGQRPEPLHF
TGTGCCAGCAGACCGGGACAGCGCCCTGAGCCCCTCCACTTT
>NA|TRBJ1-2|NA|TRBV6-5
CASSYSGGGYTF
TGTGCCAGCAGTTACTCAGGGGGAGGCTACACCTTC
>TRBD2|TRBJ2-2|NA|TRBV5-4
CASRLGGGAIGELFF
TGTGCCAGCAGGCTGGGCGGGGGGGCGATCGGGGAGCTGTTTTTT
>TRBD1|TRBJ2-2|NA|TRBV6-6
CAGGGTGGSGELFF
TGTGCCGGGGGTGGGACAGGGGGCTCCGGGGAGCTGTTTTTT
>TRBD1|TRBJ1-4|once|TRBV5-5
CASRGQPTNEKLFF
TGTGCCAGCAGGGGACAGCCAACTAATGAAAAACTGTTTTTT
>NA|TRBJ1-1|NA|TRBV6-5
CASKDYGGPGTEAFF
TGTGCCAGCAAGGATTACGGGGGGCCAGGGACTGAAGCTTTCTTT
>NA|TRBJ1-3|NA|TRBV6-6
CASSSRSGDTIYF
TGTGCCAGCAGCTCCCGATCAGGGGACACCATATATTTT
>TRBD2|TRBJ2-5|NA|TRBV5-4
CASSVGLAGGETQYF
TGTGCCAGCAGCGTCGGACTAGCGGGCGGGGAGACCCAGTACTTC
>TRBD2|TRBJ2-5|NA|TRBV30
CAWSVTAGGETQYF
TGTGCCTGGAGTGTCACAGCGGGAGGGGAGACCCAGTACTTC
>TRBD1|TRBJ1-1|NA|TRBV5-1
CASSPDRGLDTEAFF
TGCGCCAGCAGCCCGGACAGGGGTCTGGACACTGAAGCTTTCTTT
>TRBD1|TRBJ1-2|NA|TRBV6-1
CASSDTGVYGYTF
TGTGCCAGCAGTGATACAGGGGTATATGGCTACACCTTC
>TRBD1|TRBJ2-7|NA|TRBV30
CAWRTGTGSYEQYF
TGTGCCTGGAGGACCGGGACAGGTTCCTACGAGCAGTACTTC
>NA|TRBJ1-1|few|TRBV11-2
CASSAAMNTEAFF
TGTGCCAGCAGCGCCGCTATGAACACTGAAGCTTTCTTT
>NA|TRBJ2-7|NA|TRBV29-1
CSVEGLAYGEQYF
TGCAGCGTTGAAGGGTTGGCGTATGGAGAGCAGTACTTC
>NA|TRBJ2-1|once|TRBV7-2
CASSAYPLALKNYNEQFF
TGTGCCAGCAGCGCGTACCCTTTAGCGCTTAAAAACTACAATGAGCAGTTCTTC
>NA|TRBJ2-7|NA|TRBV10-2
CASSEDTSSSYEQYF
TGCGCCAGCAGTGAAGACACCTCAAGCTCCTACGAGCAGTACTTC
>NA|TRBJ2-1|once|TRBV10-1
CASSEWDEQFF
TGCGCCAGCAGTGAGTGGGATGAGCAGTTCTTC
>NA|TRBJ1-5|NA|TRBV7-4
CASSLTQDSNQPQHF
TGTGCCAGCAGCTTAACGCAGGATAGCAATCAGCCCCAGCATTTT
>NA|TRBJ1-1|NA|TRBV11-2
CASSRRGNTEAFF
TGTGCCAGCAGCCGGCGGGGGAACACTGAAGCTTTCTTT
>NA|TRBJ2-7|NA|TRBV27
CASSSLQMGSSYEQYF
TGTGCCAGCAGTTCCCTTCAGATGGGCTCCTCCTACGAGCAGTACTTC
>NA|TRBJ1-2|NA|TRBV6-5
CASSLYGEGYTF
TGTGCCAGCAGTCTATACGGGGAGGGCTACACCTTC
>NA|TRBJ2-1|NA|TRBV6-5
CASSLRDLPNNEQFF
TGTGCCAGCAGTTTGAGGGACTTACCCAACAATGAGCAGTTCTTC
>NA|TRBJ2-2|once|TRBV7-3
CASSHVTGGHTGELFF
TGTGCCAGCAGCCACGTCACGGGGGGCCACACCGGGGAGCTGTTTTTT
>NA|TRBJ2-5|NA|TRBV30
CAWSHNQETQYF
TGTGCCTGGAGTCACAACCAAGAGACCCAGTACTTC
>NA|TRBJ1-2|once|TRBV6-1
CASSSGNYGYTF
TGTGCCAGCAGTTCCGGGAACTATGGCTACACCTTC
>TRBD1|TRBJ1-6|once|TRBV6-6
CASSAGQGRSPLHF
TGTGCCAGCAGTGCCGGACAGGGGAGGTCACCCCTCCACTTT
>TRBD2|TRBJ2-1|NA|TRBV7-9
CASSFKAGYHYNEQFF
TGTGCCAGCAGCTTTAAAGCGGGATATCATTACAATGAGCAGTTCTTC
>NA|TRBJ2-3|once|TRBV6-1
CASSKVGTSTDTQYF
TGTGCCAGCAGTAAGGTCGGGACAAGCACAGATACGCAGTATTTT
>NA|TRBJ2-7|NA|TRBV12-5
CASGLVLGQIPYEQYF
TGTGCTAGTGGTTTGGTACTCGGACAGATCCCTTACGAGCAGTACTTC
>NA|TRBJ2-6|NA|TRBV28
CASSPGDSGANVLTF
TGTGCCAGCAGCCCAGGGGACTCTGGGGCCAACGTCCTGACTTTC
>TRBD1|TRBJ1-1|NA|TRBV11-2
CASSLGQGIAEAFF
TGTGCCAGCAGCTTAGGACAGGGTATCGCTGAAGCTTTCTTT
>NA|TRBJ2-7|once|TRBV7-2
CASSLAWGPYEQYF
TGTGCCAGCAGCTTAGCGTGGGGTCCCTACGAGCAGTACTTC
>NA|TRBJ2-7|NA|TRBV4-2
CASSPKYGLAGRFDENYEQYF
TGTGCCAGCAGCCCAAAATACGGACTTGCGGGCCGGTTCGACGAAAACTACGAGCAGTACTTC
>NA|TRBJ2-3|NA|TRBV11-1
CASSLGLVRGTDTQYF
TGTGCCAGCAGCTTAGGTTTAGTTCGCGGTACAGATACGCAGTATTTT
>NA|TRBJ2-2|NA|TRBV25-1
CASSGSTGELFF
TGTGCCAGCAGTGGAAGCACCGGGGAGCTGTTTTTT
>NA|TRBJ2-3|NA|TRBV7-9
CASRDRTDTQYF
TGTGCCAGCAGGGACCGCACAGATACGCAGTATTTT
>NA|TRBJ2-1|few|TRBV11-3
CASSSPEQFF
TGTGCCAGCAGCTCTCCTGAGCAGTTCTTC
>NA|TRBJ1-5|NA|TRBV19
CASSPRGVPRGDQPQHF
TGTGCCAGTAGTCCCCGAGGTGTCCCACGTGGTGATCAGCCCCAGCATTTT
>TRBD2|TRBJ2-1|NA|TRBV2
CARETGTSPYNEQFF
TGTGCCAGAGAAACCGGGACTAGCCCGTACAATGAGCAGTTCTTC
>NA|TRBJ2-7|NA|TRBV5-4
CASSLAKTGTYEQYF
TGTGCCAGCAGCTTGGCAAAGACGGGAACCTACGAGCAGTACTTC
>NA|TRBJ2-7|NA|TRBV6-4
CASSPRAGRPYEQYF
TGTGCCAGCAGTCCCCGGGCGGGGAGACCCTACGAGCAGTACTTC
>NA|TRBJ2-1|NA|TRBV7-3
CASSLSLDHNEQFF
TGTGCCAGCAGCCTGAGTCTAGACCACAATGAGCAGTTCTTC
>NA|TRBJ2-7|NA|TRBV2
CASLKADEQYF
TGTGCCAGCCTAAAGGCCGACGAGCAGTACTTC
>NA|TRBJ2-7|NA|TRBV29-1
CSVESSDPWRDEQYF
TGCAGCGTTGAAAGTAGCGACCCCTGGAGGGACGAGCAGTACTTC
>NA|TRBJ1-4|NA|TRBV29-1
CSVEEGEKLFF
TGCAGCGTTGAAGAGGGAGAAAAACTGTTTTTT
>NA|TRBJ1-1|NA|TRBV5-1
CASSLGEVATEAFF
TGCGCCAGCAGCTTGGGTGAAGTAGCGACTGAAGCTTTCTTT
>NA|TRBJ1-5|NA|TRBV28
CASSLSQLYSNQPQHF
TGTGCCAGCAGTTTATCACAGTTATATAGCAATCAGCCCCAGCATTTT
>NA|TRBJ2-1|once|TRBV6-6
CASSYRENEQFF
TGTGCCAGCAGTTATCGGGAGAATGAGCAGTTCTTC
>NA|TRBJ2-1|NA|TRBV19
CASSIQVRGNEQFF
TGTGCCAGTAGTATTCAGGTTCGGGGCAATGAGCAGTTCTTC